This TCR beta chain appears in the sequencing data of a study of T cell responses to AZD1222 COVID-19 vaccine. This CDR3 spans 16 amino acids. Trimming removed 0 bases from V and 2 bases from J, with 14 bases in between. Germline V gene sequence: CDR1 SGHNT, CDR2 YYREEE (reference sequence). Remarks on this clone: What it recognizes is unknown.

Here immunoSEQ multiplex PCR was the method, and the copy in TCRdb shows in-frame clones only, minus some. Among approximately 90,000 clones listed, 90% were seen once. Study-level results: Spike-specific TCR breadth and depth grew following two AZD1222 doses. Reports indicate that nearly half of spike-specific TCRs are directed at unmutated variant regions. Seropositivity was recorded at baseline in only 6 or 7 AZD1222 recipients. Clonal diversity was possibly underestimated, and white British individuals and females predominated among donors.

This rearrangement joins TRBV5-4 to TRBJ1-2; D gene ambiguous. This receptor was taken from an adult in good health. The sequencing used peripheral blood, collected on day 0 of AZD1222 vaccination. The CDR3: CASSLGARKGNYGYTF. The CDR3 bases are TGTGCCAGCAGCTTGGGGGCTAGAAAGGGAAACTATGGCTACACCTTC.